This T cell receptor beta chain was captured by sequencing in a study of T cell responses to AZD1222 COVID-19 vaccine. Findings and limits, study-wide: The sample set comprised mostly white British donors with more females, and clonal diversity was possibly underestimated. Spike-wide vaccine-associated CD4 TCRs dominated at 160-218 and 743-854.

Data came from immunoSEQ multiplex PCR; TCRdb stores just in-frame clones and leaves some out. This sample has some 94,000 clones, with 85% to 95% found just once. On this clone itself: Its antigen is undetermined.

Trimming took off 0 bases at V and 3 bases at J, with 6 bases between the two ends. Germline CDR1 and CDR2: GTSNPN and SVGIG (reference sequence). The CDR3 covers 13 residues. The chain is built from TRBV30 and TRBJ1-5; D remains ambiguous. Sequencing was performed on peripheral blood, taken on day 0 of AZD1222 vaccination. The TCR was taken from an adult in good health. The CDR3 reads CAWSVFPNQPQHF. In nucleotides, the CDR3 is TGTGCCTGGAGTGTTTTTCCCAATCAGCCCCAGCATTTT.